Sequencing of this T cell receptor (beta chain) was carried out in a study of T cell clonality in common variable immunodeficiency. About this clone itself: Its specificity is unknown.

No CVID subject was ill or on immunomodulatory drugs when sampled. Study-wide findings and caveats: Common variable immunodeficiency TCR beta sequences reportedly had fewer deletions and N-nucleotide insertions.

Sequencing was performed with immunoSEQ multiplex PCR; in TCRdb, only in-frame clones are kept and a portion is missing. There are about 14,000 clones in the sample, none observed a single time. The specimen was peripheral blood mononuclear cells. The origin of this receptor is a human donor with common variable immunodeficiency.

The CDR3 reads CAWSGTSGGTDTQYF. The sequenced CDR3 bases are TGTGCCTGGAGTGGGACTAGCGGGGGAACAGATACG. The chain recombines TRBV30 with TRBJ2-3, with TRBD2 identical over 13 bases. The read gets to within 3 residues of the CDR3 end, and the germline J gene fills in the rest. The V segment lost 1 base and the J segment 3 bases; nucleotides outside the gene matches: 1. This CDR3 comprises 15 residues. Germline assignment: CDR1 GTSNPN and CDR2 SVGIG (reference sequence).